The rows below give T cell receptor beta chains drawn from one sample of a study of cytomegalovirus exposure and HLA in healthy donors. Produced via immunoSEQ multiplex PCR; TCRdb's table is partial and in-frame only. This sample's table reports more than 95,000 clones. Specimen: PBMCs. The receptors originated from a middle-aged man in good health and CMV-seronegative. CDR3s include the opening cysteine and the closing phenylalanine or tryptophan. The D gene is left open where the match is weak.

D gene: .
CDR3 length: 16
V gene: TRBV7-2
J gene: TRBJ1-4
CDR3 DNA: TGTGCCAGCAGTTTTCGGTGGACTGCAACTAATGAAAAACTGTTTTTT
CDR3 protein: CASSFRWTATNEKLFF

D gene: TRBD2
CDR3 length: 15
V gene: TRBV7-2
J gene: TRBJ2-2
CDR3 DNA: TGTGCCAGCAGCTTCAGCGGGAAAAACACCGGGGAGCTGTTTTTT
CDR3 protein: CASSFSGKNTGELFF

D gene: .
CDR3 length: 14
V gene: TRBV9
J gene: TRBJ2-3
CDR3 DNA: TGTGCCAGCAGCAGAGGGCGTTTGGGGGATACGCAGTATTTT
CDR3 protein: CASSRGRLGDTQYF

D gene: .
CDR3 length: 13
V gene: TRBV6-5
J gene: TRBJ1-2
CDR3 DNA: TGTGCCAGCAGGGGGCCCTCTAACTATGGCTACACCTTC
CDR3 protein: CASRGPSNYGYTF

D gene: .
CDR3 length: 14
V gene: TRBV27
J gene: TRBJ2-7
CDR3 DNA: TGTGCCAGCAGTTTCGACAGGAACTCCTACGAGCAGTACTTC
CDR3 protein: CASSFDRNSYEQYF

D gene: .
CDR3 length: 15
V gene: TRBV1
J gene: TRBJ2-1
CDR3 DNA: TGCACCAGCAGTCCGAGAAGGGGTGGCTACAATGAGCAGTTCTTC
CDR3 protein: CTSSPRRGGYNEQFF

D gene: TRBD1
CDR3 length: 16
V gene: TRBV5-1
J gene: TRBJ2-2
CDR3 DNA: TGCGCCAGCAGCCCGGTAGGGACAGCGAACACCGGGGAGCTGTTTTTT
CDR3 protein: CASSPVGTANTGELFF

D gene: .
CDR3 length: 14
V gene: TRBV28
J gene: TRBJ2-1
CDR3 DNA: TGTGCCAGCAGTTTACCGGTCGGAGCTAATGAGCAGTTCTTC
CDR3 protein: CASSLPVGANEQFF

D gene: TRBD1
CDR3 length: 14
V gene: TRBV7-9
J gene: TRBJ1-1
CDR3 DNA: TGTGCCAGCAGCCTCCTGGGACAGGAAAAGAAAGCTTTCTTT
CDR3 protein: CASSLLGQEKKAFF

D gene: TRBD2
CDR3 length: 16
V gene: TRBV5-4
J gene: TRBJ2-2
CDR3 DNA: TGTGCCAGCAGCCCCGGGACTAGCGGAAACACCGGGGAGCTGTTTTTT
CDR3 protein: CASSPGTSGNTGELFF

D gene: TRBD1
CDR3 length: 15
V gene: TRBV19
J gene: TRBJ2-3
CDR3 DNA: TGTGCCAGTAGTTCCCGGACAGGGGTCACAGATACGCAGTATTTT
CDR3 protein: CASSSRTGVTDTQYF

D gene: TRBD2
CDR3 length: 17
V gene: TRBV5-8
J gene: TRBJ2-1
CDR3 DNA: TGTGCCAGCAGCCCCCGACTAGCGGGAGGCTCCTACAATGAGCAGTTCTTC
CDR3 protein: CASSPRLAGGSYNEQFF

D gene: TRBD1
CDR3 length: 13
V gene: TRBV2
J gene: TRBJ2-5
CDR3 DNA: TGTGCCAGCAGTCGGGACAGCCAAGAGACCCAGTACTTC
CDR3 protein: CASSRDSQETQYF

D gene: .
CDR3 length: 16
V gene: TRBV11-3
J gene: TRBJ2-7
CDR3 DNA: TGTGCCAGCAGCTTTATTACGTACAGGAGTTACCACGAGCAGTACTTC
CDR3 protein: CASSFITYRSYHEQYF

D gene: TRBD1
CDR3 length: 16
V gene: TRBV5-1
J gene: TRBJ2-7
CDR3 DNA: TGCGCCAGCAGCTTGATCCCGGGACAGGGGTCCTACGAGCAGTACTTC
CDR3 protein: CASSLIPGQGSYEQYF

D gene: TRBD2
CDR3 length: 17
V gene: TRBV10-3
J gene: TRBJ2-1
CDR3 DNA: TGTGCCATCAGTGAGTCCAGCGGGAGAAGTTCATACAATGAGCAGTTCTTC
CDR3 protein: CAISESSGRSSYNEQFF

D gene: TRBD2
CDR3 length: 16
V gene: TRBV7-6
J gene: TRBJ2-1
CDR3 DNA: TGTGCCAGCAGCATCCGGGGACTAGCGGGAGGGGGTGAGCAGTTCTTC
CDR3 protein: CASSIRGLAGGGEQFF

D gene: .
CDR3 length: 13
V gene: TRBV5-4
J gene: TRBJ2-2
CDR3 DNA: TGTGCCAGCAGCTTGGTGGGCGCGGGGGAGCTGTTTTTT
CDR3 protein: CASSLVGAGELFF

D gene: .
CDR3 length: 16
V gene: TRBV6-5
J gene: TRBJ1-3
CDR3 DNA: TGTGCCAGCAGTTACGAGGGGGGGTTTTCTGGAAACACCATATATTTT
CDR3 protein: CASSYEGGFSGNTIYF

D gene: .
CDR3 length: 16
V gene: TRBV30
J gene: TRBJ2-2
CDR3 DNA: TGTGCCTGGAGTGTACTCGTTACAGGGAAGGCCGGGGAGCTGTTTTTT
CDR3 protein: CAWSVLVTGKAGELFF

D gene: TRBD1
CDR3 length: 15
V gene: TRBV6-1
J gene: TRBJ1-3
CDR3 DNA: TGTGCCAGCAGTGGACAGGGTATGTCTGGAAACACCATATATTTT
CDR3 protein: CASSGQGMSGNTIYF

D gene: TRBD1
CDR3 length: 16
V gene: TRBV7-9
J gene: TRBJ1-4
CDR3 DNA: TGTGCCAGCAGCTTACGACAGGGGCTGACTAATGAAAAACTGTTTTTT
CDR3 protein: CASSLRQGLTNEKLFF

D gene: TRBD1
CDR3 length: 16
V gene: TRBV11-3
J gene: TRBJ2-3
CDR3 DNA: TGTGCCAGCAGCTTCCCCGGGACAGGGCGCACAGATACGCAGTATTTT
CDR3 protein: CASSFPGTGRTDTQYF

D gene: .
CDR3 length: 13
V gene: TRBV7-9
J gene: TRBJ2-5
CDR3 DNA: TGTGCCAGCAGCCCCAGCGGCCAAGAGACCCAGTACTTC
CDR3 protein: CASSPSGQETQYF

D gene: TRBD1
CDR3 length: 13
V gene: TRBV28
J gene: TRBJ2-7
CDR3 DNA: TGTGCCAGCAGACTGACAGGGGCCTACGAGCAGTACTTC
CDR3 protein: CASRLTGAYEQYF

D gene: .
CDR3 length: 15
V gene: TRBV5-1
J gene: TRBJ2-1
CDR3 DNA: TGCGCCAGCAGCCCGACGGGGCGGGAATACAATGAGCAGTTCTTC
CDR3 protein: CASSPTGREYNEQFF

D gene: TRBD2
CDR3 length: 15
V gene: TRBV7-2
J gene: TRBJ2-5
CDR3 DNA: TGTGCCAGCAGCTTCATCGGACTAGCGGTGGGGGAGCAGTACTTC
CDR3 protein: CASSFIGLAVGEQYF

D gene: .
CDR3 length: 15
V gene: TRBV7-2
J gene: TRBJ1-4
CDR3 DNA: TGTGCCAGCAGCCCTCGGGGGTCAACTAATGAAAAACTGTTTTTT
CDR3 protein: CASSPRGSTNEKLFF

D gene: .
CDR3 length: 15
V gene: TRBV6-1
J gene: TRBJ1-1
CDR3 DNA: TGTGCCAGCAGTGAAGGGACAGTAATGAACACTGAAGCTTTCTTT
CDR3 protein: CASSEGTVMNTEAFF

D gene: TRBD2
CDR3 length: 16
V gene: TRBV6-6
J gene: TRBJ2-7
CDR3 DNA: TGTGCCAGCAGTTACTCTTTGCGGGAGGGAATCTACGAGCAGTACTTC
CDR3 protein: CASSYSLREGIYEQYF

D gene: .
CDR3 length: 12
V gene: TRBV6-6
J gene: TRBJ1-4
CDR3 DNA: TGTGCCAGTAAGGGGACTAATGAAAAACTGTTTTTT
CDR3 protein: CASKGTNEKLFF

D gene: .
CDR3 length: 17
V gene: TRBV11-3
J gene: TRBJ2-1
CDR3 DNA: TGTGCCAGCAGCTTAGCCCAGCGGACGAGCTCCTACAATGAGCAGTTCTTC
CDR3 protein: CASSLAQRTSSYNEQFF

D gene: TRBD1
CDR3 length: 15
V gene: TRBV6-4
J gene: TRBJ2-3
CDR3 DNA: TGTGCCAGCAGAGACGGGACAGGGTTTTCAGATACGCAGTATTTT
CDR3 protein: CASRDGTGFSDTQYF

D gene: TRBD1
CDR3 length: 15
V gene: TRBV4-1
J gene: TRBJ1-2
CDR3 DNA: TGCGCCAGCAGCCAAGACCGCGGACAGGGATTTGGCTACACCTTC
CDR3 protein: CASSQDRGQGFGYTF

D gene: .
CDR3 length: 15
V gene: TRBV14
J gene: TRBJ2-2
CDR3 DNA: TGTGCCAGCAGCTACGCCGGGATTAACACCGGGGAGCTGTTTTTT
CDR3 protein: CASSYAGINTGELFF

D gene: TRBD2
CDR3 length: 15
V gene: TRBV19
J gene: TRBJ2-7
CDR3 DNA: TGTGCCAGTAGTAATATCGCGGGAGACTACTACGAGCAGTACTTC
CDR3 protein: CASSNIAGDYYEQYF

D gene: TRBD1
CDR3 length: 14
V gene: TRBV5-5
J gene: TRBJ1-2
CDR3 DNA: TGTGCCAGCAGCTTCGACAGGGAATTCAATGGCTACACCTTC
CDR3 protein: CASSFDREFNGYTF

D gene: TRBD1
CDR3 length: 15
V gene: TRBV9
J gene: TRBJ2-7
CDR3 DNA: TGTGCCAGCAGCGTAGAGGCAGGGGGCGCCTACGAGCAGTACTTC
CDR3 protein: CASSVEAGGAYEQYF

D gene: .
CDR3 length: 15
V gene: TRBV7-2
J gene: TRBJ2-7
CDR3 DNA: TGTGCCAGCAGACCCTCTGACAGTTCCTCCTACGAGCAGTACTTC
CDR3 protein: CASRPSDSSSYEQYF

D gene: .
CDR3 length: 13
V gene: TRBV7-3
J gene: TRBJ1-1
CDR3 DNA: TGTGCCAGCAGCTCCCAAATGAACACTGAAGCTTTCTTT
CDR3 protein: CASSSQMNTEAFF

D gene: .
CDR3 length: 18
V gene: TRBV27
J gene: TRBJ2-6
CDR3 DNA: TGTGCCAGCAGTTTATGGGCAACGGAAGCCTCTGGGGCCAACGTCCTGACTTTC
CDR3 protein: CASSLWATEASGANVLTF

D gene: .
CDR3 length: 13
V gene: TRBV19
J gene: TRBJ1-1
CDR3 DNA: TGTGCCAGTAGTATAGCCAGGGCGAGTGAAGCTTTCTTT
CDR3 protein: CASSIARASEAFF

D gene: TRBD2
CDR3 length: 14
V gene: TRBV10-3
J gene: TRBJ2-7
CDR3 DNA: TGTGCCATCAGTGAAATAGCGGGTCCTGGCGAGCAGTACTTC
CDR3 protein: CAISEIAGPGEQYF

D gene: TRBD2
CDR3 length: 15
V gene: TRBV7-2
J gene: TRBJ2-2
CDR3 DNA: TGTGCCAGCAGGGGGACGGGAGGATACACCGGGGAGCTGTTTTTT
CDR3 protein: CASRGTGGYTGELFF

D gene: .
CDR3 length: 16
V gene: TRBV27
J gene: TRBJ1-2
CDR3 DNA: TGTGCCAGCAGTTTGTTCACCCCGCGGGGGAACTATGGCTACACCTTC
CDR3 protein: CASSLFTPRGNYGYTF

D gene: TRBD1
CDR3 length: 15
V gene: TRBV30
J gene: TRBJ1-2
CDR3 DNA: TGTGCCTGGAGGAAGATCAGGGGGCACGGCTATGGCTACACCTTC
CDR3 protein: CAWRKIRGHGYGYTF

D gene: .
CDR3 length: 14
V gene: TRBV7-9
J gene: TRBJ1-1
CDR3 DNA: TGTGCCAGCAGCGCCCGAGGGGGTGGAACTGAAGCTTTCTTT
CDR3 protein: CASSARGGGTEAFF

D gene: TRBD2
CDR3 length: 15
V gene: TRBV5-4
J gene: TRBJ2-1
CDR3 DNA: TGTGCCAGCACCTCCGGACTAGCGGGATTGTATGAGCAGTTCTTC
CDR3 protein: CASTSGLAGLYEQFF

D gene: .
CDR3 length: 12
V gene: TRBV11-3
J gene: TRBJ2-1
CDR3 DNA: TGTGCCAGCAGCCGTTGGACTGATGAGCAGTTCTTC
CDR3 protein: CASSRWTDEQFF

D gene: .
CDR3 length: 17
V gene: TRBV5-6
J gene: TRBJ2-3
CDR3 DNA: TGTGCCACAAGAGGGAGTGTAGAAGCCGGACGCACAGATACGCAGTATTTT
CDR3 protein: CATRGSVEAGRTDTQYF

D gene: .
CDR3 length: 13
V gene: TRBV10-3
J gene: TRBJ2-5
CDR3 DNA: TGTGCCATCAGTAACACAGGAGAAGAGACCCAGTACTTC
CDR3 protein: CAISNTGEETQYF

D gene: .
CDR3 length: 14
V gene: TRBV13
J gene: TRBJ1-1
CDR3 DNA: TGTGCCAGCTCCGTGCCAGGTATGAACACTGAAGCTTTCTTT
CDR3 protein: CASSVPGMNTEAFF

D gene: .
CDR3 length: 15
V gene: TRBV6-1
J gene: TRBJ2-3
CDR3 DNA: TGTGCCAGCAGTAAATCAGGGGCTGAGACAGATACGCAGTATTTT
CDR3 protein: CASSKSGAETDTQYF

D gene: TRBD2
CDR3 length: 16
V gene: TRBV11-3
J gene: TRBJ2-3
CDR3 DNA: TGTGCCAGCAGCTTACGAGTGGGAGGGGGCACAGATACGCAGTATTTT
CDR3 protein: CASSLRVGGGTDTQYF